A single sample is the source of the 32 T cell receptor beta chains below, sequenced in a study of radiotherapy plus CTLA-4 blockade in lung cancer. Profiling relied on immunoSEQ multiplex PCR, and the TCRdb table lists in-frame clones only, not all of them. The table has about 78,000 clones, 86% seen once. Sequenced here: peripheral blood, sampled from a patient treated with radiotherapy plus ipilimumab. All receptors come from a human donor with non-small cell lung cancer who had a partial response to radiotherapy plus ipilimumab.

The chain carries TRBV7-2 and TRBJ2-2, with 10 bases matching TRBD1. Germline trimming cut 2 bases from V and 6 bases from J; bases unmatched to any gene: 3. CDR3 size: 15 residues. Germline V gene data show CDR1 as SGHTA and CDR2 as FQGNSA. CDR3 coding DNA: TGTGCCAGCAGCTTAAGTGGGACAGGGGCCGGGGAGCTGTTTTTT. Encoded protein: CASSLSGTGAGELFF.

The chain employs TRBV7-6 and TRBJ2-1, with TRBD2 matching 9 bases. The germline CDR1 and CDR2 sequences are SGHVS and FNYEAQ. The CDR3 loop spans 17 amino acids. J was trimmed by 1 base and V by 5 bases; bases with no gene match: 9. In DNA form, the CDR3 reads TGTGCCAGCAGCCCCCAGGCTAGCGGGGTTTCCTACAATGAGCAGTTCTTC. It is translated as CASSPQASGVSYNEQFF.

The chain recombines TRBV10-3 with TRBJ2-1, with TRBD1 as a possible D gene (6 bases). Trimming took off 6 bases at V and 14 bases at J, with 14 bases between the two ends. Germline V gene data show CDR1 as ENHRY and CDR2 as SYGVKD. This CDR3 contains 11 residues. CDR3 region: CAIRNDRSEFF. CDR3 bases: TGTGCCATCAGGAACGACAGGTCGGAGTTCTTC.

J is TRBJ2-3 and V is TRBV5-1, with a tentative D call TRBD2 (6 bases). CDR3 length equals 14 residues. Germline CDR1 and CDR2: SGHRS and YFSETQ. With 5 bases removed from V and 2 bases from J, the gap between germline ends came to 12 bases. The CDR3 nucleotides read TGCGCCAGCAGGCGGGACCTATACACAGATACGCAGTATTTT. Protein product: CASRRDLYTDTQYF.

J is TRBJ1-3 and V is TRBV7-7; 7 bases line up with TRBD1. CDR1 and CDR2 (germline): SSHAT, FNYEAQ (reference sequence). The CDR3 is 12 residues long. The CDR3, as DNA: TGTGCAACGACAGGGTCCGGAAACACCATATATTTT. As protein: CATTGSGNTIYF.

In the case of this clone: Other DNA sequences in the same sample also yield this CDR3. This chain joins TRBV19 and TRBJ1-5; D gene uncertain. The CDR3 is 12 residues long. Looked up from germline, CDR1 is LNHDA and CDR2 is SQIVND (reference sequence). The germline V and J ends were trimmed by 5 bases and 7 bases, with 9 bases remaining between them. The CDR3 protein is CASSHSQQPQHF. CDR3 coding DNA: TGTGCCAGTAGTCATAGCCAACAGCCCCAGCATTTT.

The V gene is TRBV5-1, the J gene TRBJ1-4; D unresolved. Germline CDR1 is SGHRS and CDR2 is YFSETQ. Trimming left V 0 bases short and J 10 bases short, with 16 bases between. The CDR3 is 15 residues long. CDR3 amino acids: CASSLGEGIWAKLFF. CDR3 in DNA: TGCGCCAGCAGCTTGGGTGAGGGAATCTGGGCAAAACTGTTTTTT. The full variable domain, with the rest looked up from reference TRBV5-1 and TRBJ1-4, is KAGVTQTPRYLIKTRGQQVTLSCSPISGHRSVSWYQQTPGQGLQFLFEYFSETQRNKGNFPGRFSGRQFSNSRSEMNVSTLELGDSALYLCASSLGEGIWAKLFFGSGTQLSVL.

This chain links TRBV5-4 with TRBJ2-1, with a tentative D call TRBD1 (6 bases). Deletions cut 1 base from V and 8 bases from J, with 10 bases between. The germline CDR1 and CDR2 sequences are SGHNT and YYREEE (reference sequence). This CDR3 has 13 amino acids. CDR3: CASSLPGVDEQFF. In nucleotides, the CDR3 is TGTGCCAGCAGCTTGCCAGGGGTCGATGAGCAGTTCTTC.

Here the CDR3 DNA reads TGTGCCATCAGAGGTTCCACGGGGGAAAAACTGTTTTTT. Translating gives CAIRGSTGEKLFF. The V gene is TRBV10-3, the J gene TRBJ1-4; D gene uncertain. The CDR3 sequence is 13 residues long. V was cut by 6 bases and J by 8 bases, with 13 bases left in between. CDR1 and CDR2 from the germline V gene are ENHRY and SYGVKD.

This clone was picked up one time. The chain combines TRBV9 with TRBJ1-2; the D gene is possibly TRBD1 (5 bases). The CDR3 totals 16 residues. Germline V gene data show CDR1 as SGDLS and CDR2 as YYNGEE. Trimming took 0 bases from V and 4 from J, leaving 16 bases between them. CDR3 DNA sequence: TGTGCCAGCAGCGTAGAAGCAGGGCCTCCTAGCTATGGCTACACCTTC. Translation gives CASSVEAGPPSYGYTF.

V gene TRBV19 combines with J gene TRBJ2-1, with a tentative D call TRBD1 (6 bases). The CDR3 extends over 15 amino acids. V lost 4 bases to trimming and J lost 0 bases, with 10 bases between them. Germline V gene sequence: CDR1 LNHDA, CDR2 SQIVND (reference sequence). The DNA for the CDR3 is TGTGCCAGTAGTAGACAGGTGAGCTCCTACAATGAGCAGTTCTTC. It encodes CASSRQVSSYNEQFF.

The rearrangement links TRBV7-6 to TRBJ1-1; D ambiguous. V was clipped by 2 bases and J by 0 bases, with 7 bases between them. CDR1 is SGHVS, CDR2 FNYEAQ, per germline. This CDR3 is 14 amino acids long. CDR3 amino acids: CASSLRTVNTEAFF. The DNA of the CDR3 is TGTGCCAGCAGCTTACGGACTGTGAACACTGAAGCTTTCTTT. The full variable domain, with the rest looked up from reference TRBV7-6 and TRBJ1-1, is GAGVSQSPRYKVTKRGQDVALRCDPISGHVSLYWYRQALGQGPEFLTYFNYEAQQDKSGLPNDRFSAERPEGSISTLTIQRTEQRDSAMYRCASSLRTVNTEAFFGQGTRLTVV.

CDR3 DNA: TGTGCCAGCAGCCTTCGACAGGGGGGTTACAATGAGCAGTTCTTC. This sequence encodes CASSLRQGGYNEQFF. The rearrangement uses TRBV7-2 and TRBJ2-1; 9 bases fit TRBD1. Trimming at V came to 5 bases and at J to 4 bases, leaving 6 bases not matched to a gene. The germline V gene has CDR1 SGHTA and CDR2 FQGNSA. The CDR3 runs to 15 residues.

This clone was recorded only once. The chain is built from TRBV28 and TRBJ2-7; D is possibly TRBD1 (6 bases). V lost 6 bases and J lost 2, with 17 bases in between. The CDR3 covers 15 residues. Germline CDR1 and CDR2: MDHEN and SYDVKM. The CDR3 nucleotides read TGTGCCAGCAGCTCCCCCGCAGGGGCAACCTACGAGCAGTACGTC. Translating gives CASSSPAGATYEQYV.

The J gene is TRBJ1-2, the V gene TRBV2; TRBD1 agrees at 7 bases. The CDR3 spans 14 residues. The germline gives CDR1 SNHLY, CDR2 FYNNEI. Unmatched junction bases numbered 6, after V lost 6 bases and J lost 2 bases. This chain's CDR3 is CASRYRGLNYGYTF. The DNA for the CDR3 is TGTGCCAGCAGATACAGGGGATTAAACTATGGCTACACCTTC. Looking up the rest from reference TRBV2 and TRBJ1-2 gives the full variable domain: EPEVTQTPSHQVTQMGQEVILRCVPISNHLYFYWYRQILGQKVEFLVSFYNNEISEKSEIFDDQFSVERPDGSNFTLKIRSTKLEDSAMYFCASRYRGLNYGYTFGSGTRLTVV.

This clone turned up a few times. The chain carries TRBV28 and TRBJ1-4; possible D gene TRBD1, 6 bases. This CDR3 region has 15 residues. Trimming cost V 3 bases and J 5 bases, with 13 bases left between them. Germline V lookup: CDR1 MDHEN, CDR2 SYDVKM. CDR3 DNA sequence: TGTGCCAGCAGTTTTGGGGCAGGGGCGAATGAAAAACTGTTTTTT. The encoded protein is CASSFGAGANEKLFF.

This chain uses TRBV28 with TRBJ2-7; D is perhaps TRBD1 (6 bases). Trimming pared 8 bases from V and 2 bases from J, leaving 13 bases between. The CDR3 length is 13 residues. Germline values: CDR1 MDHEN, CDR2 SYDVKM. The chain's CDR3 is CASYSGTPYEQYF. In DNA form, the CDR3 reads TGTGCCAGCTATTCCGGGACACCCTACGAGCAGTACTTC.

This chain joins TRBV6-6 and TRBJ2-1; D gene uncertain. CDR3 length equals 12 residues. CDR1 MNHNY and CDR2 SVGAGI come from the germline V gene (reference sequence). V was shortened by 4 bases and J by 4 bases, with 5 bases between the two germline ends. The CDR3 DNA reads as TGTGCCAGCAGTTCGAGGTACAATGAGCAGTTCTTC. It encodes CASSSRYNEQFF.

The rearrangement uses TRBV7-6 and TRBJ2-3; tentative D call: TRBD1 (7 bases). The germline gives CDR1 SGHVS, CDR2 FNYEAQ. The CDR3 is 14 amino acids. V lost 8 bases and J lost 1, with 13 bases in between. CDR3 coding DNA: TGTGCCAGCCAGCAGGGGGGAGGCACAGATACGCAGTATTTT. It encodes CASQQGGGTDTQYF.

Only one count was recorded for this clone. CDR3 coding DNA: TGTGCCAGCAGCACCATCGGGGGAGGGCCTGCAGATACGCAGTATTTT. It translates to CASSTIGGGPADTQYF. The rearrangement links TRBV6-6 to TRBJ2-3, with 7 nucleotides matching TRBD2. Germline CDR1 is MNHNY and CDR2 is SVGAGI (reference sequence). The J segment lost 4 bases and the V segment lost 6 bases, leaving 13 bases of the junction unmatched. The CDR3 runs to 16 residues.

This clone was counted between two and nine times. The V call is TRBV27, the J call TRBJ1-2; D not resolved. Per germline, CDR1 MNHEY and CDR2 SMNVEV (reference sequence). Between the trimmed V and J ends, which lost 5 bases and 4 bases, there was a span of 11 bases. CDR3 length: 13 amino acids. The CDR3 protein is CASSPSTSYGYTF. CDR3 in DNA: TGTGCCAGCAGTCCCTCCACAAGCTATGGCTACACCTTC.

The gene calls are TRBV7-2 and TRBJ2-7, with TRBD2 matching 7 bases. Germline CDR1 reads SGHTA; CDR2 reads FQGNSA. CDR3 length: 14 residues. The trim removed 1 base at V and 4 bases at J, leaving 4 bases unmatched. For the CDR3, the DNA is TGTGCCAGCAGCTTAGTTGGACTAGATTACGAGCAGTACGTC. Translation: CASSLVGLDYEQYV.

The chain uses TRBV4-1 and TRBJ1-2; 8 bases match TRBD1. Germline CDR1 is MGHRA and CDR2 is YSYEKL. There are 19 residues in the CDR3. The junction had 19 bases not matched to a gene; V was cut back by 1 base and J by 6 bases. This CDR3 reads CASSQVGTGGIRVRNGYTF. The CDR3 DNA is TGCGCCAGCAGCCAAGTAGGGACAGGAGGGATCAGGGTTCGTAATGGCTACACCTTC.

V usage is TRBV4-2 and J usage is TRBJ1-2, with 9 bases fitting TRBD1. The CDR3 has 16 amino acids. Per the germline V gene, CDR1 is LGHNA and CDR2 is YNFKEQ. Trimming removed 0 bases from V and 7 bases from J; junction bases left unmatched: 9. The CDR3 DNA reads TGTGCCAGCAGCCAAGAGAGACAGGGGGTACGTCGTGGCTACACCTTC. Protein sequence: CASSQERQGVRRGYTF.

The rearrangement links TRBV28 to TRBJ2-1; D gene ambiguous. In germline, CDR1 is MDHEN, CDR2 SYDVKM. The V and J ends lost 5 bases and 4 bases respectively, with 9 bases between them. This CDR3 has 13 amino acids. The CDR3 nucleotides are TGTGCCAGCAGTCCCCCCAGTTACAATGAGCAGTTCTTC. It specifies CASSPPSYNEQFF. The variable domain in full, completed from reference TRBV28 and TRBJ2-1, reads DVKVTQSSRYLVKRTGEKVFLECVQDMDHENMFWYRQDPGLGLRLIYFSYDVKMKEKGDIPEGYSVSREKKERFSLILESASTNQTSMYLCASSPPSYNEQFFGPGTRLTVL.

The rearrangement links TRBV2 to TRBJ1-1; no reliable D call. CDR1 SNHLY and CDR2 FYNNEI come from the germline V gene. The CDR3 runs to 12 residues. Between the trimmed V and J ends, which lost 6 bases and 4 bases, there was a span of 9 bases. The CDR3 sequence: CASSPLFTEAFF. The CDR3 nucleotides are TGTGCCAGCAGCCCATTGTTCACTGAAGCTTTCTTT.

The gene calls are TRBV6-6 and TRBJ1-2; 8 bases match TRBD1. There are 14 residues in the CDR3. After removal of 4 bases from V and 6 bases from J, the junction contained 7 bases not matched to a gene. Per the germline V gene, CDR1 is MNHNY and CDR2 is SVGAGI (reference sequence). The CDR3 region is CASSSRTGKDGYTF. The DNA for the CDR3 is TGTGCCAGCAGTTCCCGGACAGGGAAGGATGGCTACACCTTC.

The rearrangement joins TRBV5-1 to TRBJ2-7; 14 bases fit TRBD2. V dropped 1 base and J dropped 5; count of bases not matched to a gene: 5. CDR3 size: 16 residues. The V gene's germline CDR1 is SGHRS and CDR2 YFSETQ. CDR3 in DNA: TGCGCCAGCAGCTTGTACGGGGGACTAGCGGGAGACGAGCAGTACGTC. Translating it yields CASSLYGGLAGDEQYV.

This chain joins TRBV5-1 and TRBJ1-1; D perhaps matches TRBD1 (5 bases). Germline V gene lookup returns CDR1 SGHRS and CDR2 YFSETQ. The CDR3 totals 14 residues. V lost 6 bases, J lost 0 bases, and 12 bases lay in between. For the CDR3, the DNA is TGCGCCAGCACCCTGGGGCAGTTGAACACTGAAGCTTTCTTT. This gives the protein CASTLGQLNTEAFF.

This chain connects TRBV7-9 to TRBJ2-7, with 9 bases aligning to TRBD2. The CDR3 runs to 17 residues. V trimming: 2 bases; J trimming: 4 bases; junction bases outside the gene matches: 12. Germline V CDR1 and CDR2: SEHNR, FQNEAQ (reference sequence). DNA of the CDR3: TGTGCCAGCAGCTTACAGGGTAGCGGGAGAGGATCTTACGAGCAGTACTTC. It is translated as CASSLQGSGRGSYEQYF.

This rearrangement joins TRBV6-5 to TRBJ2-7; 10 positions match TRBD2. Trimming cost V 5 bases and J 5 bases; bases outside gene matches: 9. CDR3 length equals 15 residues. Germline values: CDR1 MNHEY, CDR2 SVGAGI. CDR3 sequence reads: CASSPGTSERHEQYV. In DNA form, the CDR3 reads TGTGCCAGCAGTCCGGGGACTAGCGAACGGCACGAGCAGTACGTC.

The chain employs TRBV29-1 and TRBJ2-5; tentative D call: TRBD2 (5 bases). Trimming pared 0 bases from V and 5 bases from J, leaving 7 bases between. The CDR3 spans 12 residues. Germline V gene sequence: CDR1 SQVTM, CDR2 ANQGSEA. Here the CDR3 DNA reads TGCAGCGTTGAAGAAGGGAGCGAGACCCAGTACTTC. This translates into CSVEEGSETQYF.